Below are 19 T cell receptor beta chains sequenced from a single sample in a study of OX40 agonist ivuxolimab in advanced cancers. Profiling relied on immunoSEQ multiplex PCR, and the TCRdb table lists in-frame clones only, not all of them. The top ten clones hold approximately 0.15% of a sample with 95,000 to 150,000 clones, around 93% of them seen once. Specimen: CD4+ or CD8+ T cells sorted from blood, collected in a trial of the OX40 agonist ivuxolimab. These receptors came from an adult with an advanced solid tumor such as melanoma, head and neck, liver or kidney cancer.

The chain has TRBV6-6 and TRBJ1-5; D is undetermined. Trimming shortened V by 0 bases and J by 2 bases, and 11 bases separated the two germline ends. This CDR3 comprises 16 residues. Germline CDR1 reads MNHNY; CDR2 reads SVGAGI (reference sequence). The CDR3 region has the DNA TGTGCCAGCAGTTACTCCATTACACGCGGCAATCAGCCCCAGCATTTT. Amino acids: CASSYSITRGNQPQHF.

This rearrangement joins TRBV6-6 to TRBJ1-1, with 7 bases lining up with TRBD1. This CDR3 has 16 amino acids. V dropped 5 bases and J dropped 0; count of bases not matched to a gene: 9. Germline-derived CDR1 and CDR2 are MNHNY and SVGAGI (reference sequence). CDR3 sequence (DNA): TGTGCCAGCAGTCCCCACAAGGGGGCAATGAACACTGAAGCTTTCTTT. It translates to CASSPHKGAMNTEAFF.

The V and J genes are TRBV9 and TRBJ2-2, with D unresolved. This CDR3 contains 12 residues. Trimming pared 0 bases from V and 6 bases from J, leaving 3 bases between. Germline V CDR1 and CDR2: SGDLS, YYNGEE. The CDR3 nucleotides are TGTGCCAGCAGCGTAGTTTCCGGGGAGCTGTTTTTT. Translated: CASSVVSGELFF.

V usage is TRBV18 and J usage is TRBJ2-7, with a tentative D call TRBD1 (5 bases). CDR3 length: 14 residues. Looked up from germline, CDR1 is KGHSH and CDR2 is LQKENI. The germline V and J ends were trimmed by 3 bases and 6 bases, with 15 bases remaining between them. CDR3 residues: CASSPGVRGSEQYF. The DNA for the CDR3 is TGTGCCAGCTCACCGGGTGTAAGGGGATCCGAGCAGTACTTC. Full variable domain (missing parts from reference TRBV18 and TRBJ2-7): NAGVMQNPRHLVRRRGQEARLRCSPMKGHSHVYWYRQLPEEGLKFMVYLQKENIIDESGMPKERFSAEFPKEGPSILRIQQVVRGDSAAYFCASSPGVRGSEQYFGPGTRLTVT.

This clone was found once. The chain couples TRBV6-5 to TRBJ1-4, with a tentative D call TRBD1 (5 bases). CDR1 is MNHEY, CDR2 SVGAGI, per germline. CDR3 size: 15 residues. Trimming pared 0 bases from V and 5 bases from J, leaving 10 bases between. In nucleotides, the CDR3 is TGTGCCAGCAGTTACTCAGGGGTGGGAAATGAAAAACTGTTTTTT. Translated, it gives CASSYSGVGNEKLFF.

The chain couples TRBV7-3 to TRBJ2-7; 7 bases map to TRBD1. V dropped 5 bases and J dropped 3; count of bases not matched to a gene: 10. The CDR3 has 15 amino acids. Germline-derived CDR1 and CDR2 are SGHTA and FQGTGA. The CDR3 spells CASSPHPRDSYEQYF. The DNA for the CDR3 is TGTGCCAGCAGCCCGCACCCCCGGGACAGCTACGAGCAGTACTTC.

The chain uses TRBV9 and TRBJ2-7; TRBD2 matches 10 bases. The CDR3 extends over 16 amino acids. Germline V CDR1 and CDR2: SGDLS, YYNGEE. Trimming took 4 bases from V and 0 from J; bases not matched to a gene: 7. The CDR3 protein is CASSLDSGGGSYEQYF. CDR3 in DNA: TGTGCCAGCAGCTTGGACAGCGGGGGGGGCTCCTACGAGCAGTACTTC.

The V gene is TRBV6-6, the J gene TRBJ1-1, with D maybe TRBD1 (6 bases). Trimming took 5 bases from V and 5 from J, leaving 18 bases between them. The CDR3 extends over 15 amino acids. Per germline, CDR1 MNHNY and CDR2 SVGAGI (reference sequence). CDR3 nucleotides: TGTGCCAGCAGTGATGCTTACAGGGCGGGTACTGAAGCTTTCTTT. Its translation: CASSDAYRAGTEAFF.

This clone was picked up one time. The CDR3 here is CASSLGDGGVRPDTQYF. CDR3 DNA: TGTGCCAGCAGCTTAGGGGACGGGGGCGTAAGACCAGATACGCAGTATTTT. J is TRBJ2-3 and V is TRBV7-2, with D perhaps TRBD1 or TRBD2 (6 bases each). The CDR3 runs to 17 residues. In germline, CDR1 is SGHTA, CDR2 FQGNSA. Trimming cost V 1 base and J 4 bases, with 18 bases left between them.

The rearrangement joins TRBV6-5 to TRBJ2-3; 11 bases match TRBD2. The V gene end was trimmed by 4 bases and the J gene end by 6 bases; junction bases not matched to a gene: 3. This CDR3 region has 14 residues. The germline V gene encodes CDR1 MNHEY and CDR2 SVGAGI. The CDR3 reads CASSWGLAEDTQYF. As DNA, the CDR3 is TGTGCCAGCAGTTGGGGACTAGCGGAGGATACGCAGTATTTT.

This clone was picked up one time. The chain recombines TRBV19 with TRBJ2-3, with 7 bases that match TRBD2. The CDR3 consists of 16 residues. V lost 4 bases to trimming and J lost 6 bases; unmatched junction nucleotides: 13. CDR1 and CDR2 from the germline V gene are LNHDA and SQIVND (reference sequence). As DNA, the CDR3 is TGTGCCAGTAGTAAACGACTAGCAGACTTTACGGATACGCAGTATTTT. Translating gives CASSKRLADFTDTQYF. Combining the CDR3 with reference TRBV19 and TRBJ2-3 gives the whole variable domain DGGITQSPKYLFRKEGQNVTLSCEQNLNHDAMYWYRQDPGQGLRLIYYSQIVNDFQKGDIAEGYSVSREKKESFPLTVTSAQKNPTAFYLCASSKRLADFTDTQYFGPGTRLTVL.

The rearrangement links TRBV6-1 to TRBJ2-2, with D perhaps matching TRBD1 (6 bases). V lost 1 base, J lost 4 bases, and 16 bases lay in between. There are 17 residues in the CDR3. CDR1 is MNHNS, CDR2 SASEGT, per germline. CDR3 sequence reads: CASSEGYRERITGELFF. In DNA, the CDR3 is TGTGCCAGCAGTGAAGGCTACAGGGAGCGTATCACCGGGGAGCTGTTTTTT.

This clone was counted a few times. The V call is TRBV5-4, the J call TRBJ1-1, with D perhaps matching TRBD1 (5 bases). The V and J ends lost 0 bases and 1 base respectively, with 10 bases between them. Germline V gene data show CDR1 as SGHNT and CDR2 as YYREEE (reference sequence). This CDR3 comprises 15 residues. The CDR3 spells CASSLGSTANTEAFF. The DNA for the CDR3 is TGTGCCAGCAGCTTGGGATCGACAGCGAACACTGAAGCTTTCTTT.

The rearrangement uses TRBV7-9 and TRBJ2-3; 8 bases align to TRBD1. CDR1 and CDR2 from the germline V gene are SEHNR and FQNEAQ (reference sequence). After removal of 2 bases from V and 2 bases from J, the junction contained 12 bases not matched to a gene. CDR3 size: 18 residues. The CDR3 loop is CASSLRPTGVSSTDTQYF. CDR3 sequence (DNA): TGTGCCAGCAGCTTACGCCCGACAGGGGTCTCTTCCACAGATACGCAGTATTTT.

This clone occurred a few times. The gene calls are TRBV19 and TRBJ1-6, with D hard to call. This CDR3 has 10 amino acids. Germline V gene sequence: CDR1 LNHDA, CDR2 SQIVND (reference sequence). V lost 5 bases and J lost 14, with 7 bases in between. CDR3 DNA: TGTGCCAGTAGTGGCGGAGCCCTCCACTTT. Its translation: CASSGGALHF.

V gene TRBV13 combines with J gene TRBJ2-7; 13 nucleotides align to TRBD2. The CDR3 runs 13 residues. CDR1 PRHDT and CDR2 FYEKMQ come from the germline V gene (reference sequence). CDR3 nucleotides: TGTGCCAGCAGCGATCTGGGACTAGCGGGATTCACGGTC. It encodes CASSDLGLAGFTV.

The chain carries TRBV7-8 and TRBJ1-5; no clear D gene. Trimming left V 2 bases short and J 0 bases short, with 8 bases between. Germline lookup yields CDR1 SGHVS and CDR2 FQNEAQ. The CDR3 length is 15 residues. CDR3: CASSLKVYSNQPQHF. As DNA, the CDR3 is TGTGCCAGCAGCTTAAAAGTCTATAGCAATCAGCCCCAGCATTTT.

J is TRBJ2-3 and V is TRBV14, with TRBD2 as a possible D gene (6 bases). The CDR3 covers 17 residues. The V and J ends lost 0 bases and 2 bases respectively, with 15 bases between them. Germline lookup yields CDR1 SGHDN and CDR2 FVKESK. CDR3 nucleotide sequence: TGTGCCAGCAGCCAAGATCAGGCGGGGCCCATCACAGATACGCAGTATTTT. Protein: CASSQDQAGPITDTQYF.

The rearrangement joins TRBV18 to TRBJ2-7; TRBD1 aligns across 9 bases. Looked up from germline, CDR1 is KGHSH and CDR2 is LQKENI. With V trimmed by 2 bases and J by 4 bases, 3 bases remained unmatched. This CDR3 has 14 residues. The CDR3 DNA follows: TGTGCCAGCTCACCAGGCGGACAGGGGTACGAGCAGTACTTC. Protein product: CASSPGGQGYEQYF.